This is a list of T cell receptor beta chains from one sample in a study of identical twins. TCRdb analysed the 5' RACE reads with MiXCR anew, one entry per CDR3 protein. The sample shows roughly 1.6 million distinct CDR3 sequences, about 32% of them seen only once. Material: cord blood. These receptors originate from a newborn girl in good health. Both conserved end residues are part of each CDR3. D genes are given only for firm matches. Size tells how often a clone was seen (once, few, many) or the class of an expanded clone, and some rows leave it out.

D | length | size | J | V | DNA | CDR3
TRBD2 | 19 | - | TRBJ2-4 | TRBV5-1 | TGCGCCAGCAGCCCCTTACTACTAGCGGGTATTAGAACCAAAAACATTCAGTACTTC | CASSPLLLAGIRTKNIQYF
- | 18 | - | TRBJ2-1 | TRBV4-1 | TGCGCCAGCAGCCAAGCTCTCTACCTAGTGTTGGCCTACAATGAGCAGTTCTTC | CASSQALYLVLAYNEQFF
TRBD2 | 13 | - | TRBJ2-7 | TRBV20-1 | TGCAGTGCTCCTCCTAGCGGGACCTACGAGCAGTACTTC | CSAPPSGTYEQYF
TRBD2 | 15 | - | TRBJ2-3 | TRBV3-1 | TGTGCCAGCAGCCAAGCACTAGCGGGAGCGGATACGCAGTATTTT | CASSQALAGADTQYF
- | 13 | few | TRBJ1-5 | TRBV29-1 | TGCAGCGTTGAAGACGGACCTGGGCAGCCCCAGCATTTT | CSVEDGPGQPQHF
- | 14 | few | TRBJ2-7 | TRBV5-1 | TGCGCCAGCAGCTTGGAATCGGAGACCGACGAGCAGTACTTC | CASSLESETDEQYF
TRBD2 | 15 | - | TRBJ2-1 | TRBV6-1 | TGTGCCAGCAGTCGACTAGCGGGAGAATTGGTTGAGCAGTTCTTC | CASSRLAGELVEQFF
- | 15 | few | TRBJ1-2 | TRBV12-3/TRBV12-4 | TGTGCCAGCAGTTTAAACCTCGGGCAGTTACATGGCTACACCTTC | CASSLNLGQLHGYTF
- | 14 | - | TRBJ1-4 | TRBV20-1 | TGCAGTGCTAGACCCGCAGGGGTGGACGAAAAACTGTTTTTT | CSARPAGVDEKLFF
TRBD2 | 17 | - | TRBJ2-7 | TRBV12-3/TRBV12-4 | TGTGCCAGCAGTCCATCCGGGACTAGCGGGGGTACGTACGAGCAGTACTTC | CASSPSGTSGGTYEQYF
- | 16 | few | TRBJ2-4 | TRBV14 | TGTGCCAGCAGCGAACTACCTTCGACGGCCAAAAACATTCAGTACTTC | CASSELPSTAKNIQYF
TRBD2 | 14 | - | TRBJ2-1 | TRBV9 | TGTGCCAGCAGCGTAGATCCTAGCGGCAATGAGCAGTTCTTC | CASSVDPSGNEQFF
- | 13 | many | TRBJ1-2 | TRBV12-3/TRBV12-4 | TGTGCCAGCAGTTGGACAGCTAACTATGGCTACACCTTC | CASSWTANYGYTF
- | 12 | few | TRBJ2-3 | TRBV10-3 | TGTGCCATCAGTGAGTCTGCGCGACCGCAGTATTTT | CAISESARPQYF
- | 19 | - | TRBJ1-3 | TRBV7-6 | TGTGCCAGCAGCTTATTCGGTTATTCGTCAGGGTCCTCTGGAAACACCATATATTTT | CASSLFGYSSGSSGNTIYF
- | 13 | - | TRBJ1-5 | TRBV3-1 | TGTGCCAGCAGCCAAGGGACAGTTCAGCCCCAGCATTTT | CASSQGTVQPQHF